This T cell receptor (beta chain) comes out of a study of tumor-infiltrating lymphocytes in primary liver carcinoma. Study-wide points: Present in all five tumor regions were only about 8-25% of the top clones. Pairs of tumor regions overlapped more than tumor-adjacent and tumor-blood pairs did. The difference in top-250-clone fraction between tumors and blood was significant, favoring tumors (p = 0.039).

A single count supports this clonotype. The antigen is undetermined. Germline and junction disagree at one end, which may indicate a read error. With approximately 470 ng total RNA as template and a constant-region primer, TCR beta cDNA was made. Sequencing libraries for TCR beta derived from three nested multiplex PCR rounds that used slightly modified ARM-PCR. TRBV1-TRBV30 forward and Cbeta reverse primers drove the first two roughly 10-cycle rounds. TCRdb re-analysed the multiplex PCR reads in MiXCR, keeping a single row per CDR3 protein. The table includes tens of thousands of distinct CDR3 sequences, 71% detected once. The germline V gene encodes CDR1 SGHKS and CDR2 YYEKEE (reference sequence). The CDR3 consists of 15 residues. DNA and RNA were both co-extracted from 20-30 mg of bulk tissue that had not been sorted.

The chain is built from TRBV5-5 and TRBJ2-7, with a tentative D call TRBD2 (5 bases). The TCR was taken from a man in his forties or fifties with primary liver carcinoma and hepatitis B virus infection. The sequencing sample was made of liver tumor tissue from sampling region 4. This sample's subset: tumor region T4, right-lateral pole. The CDR3 DNA sequence: TGTGCTAGCAGTCCCGCACTGGTAACGGGAAACGAGCAGTACTTC. It is translated as CASSPALVTGNEQYF.